These T cell receptor beta chains were read from a single sample in a study of CD4+ T cells in melanoma. The assay was immunoSEQ multiplex PCR, and TCRdb's table has in-frame clones only and misses some. This sample has about 11,000 clones, with approximately 70% found just once. The sequenced sample consisted of cells from a culture (not recorded whether cultured in vitro). The receptors were gathered from a human donor with melanoma. CDR3s include the opening cysteine and the closing phenylalanine or tryptophan. Each record gives: CDR3 DNA, CDR3 protein, clone size, J gene, D gene, V gene. A D gene is named only where the DNA matches it firmly. Size tells how often a clone was seen (once, few, many) or the class of an expanded clone, and some rows leave it out.

CDR3nt: TGCGCCAGCAGCCAAGTAGGGCGAGGGGGTGGCTACACCTTC
CDR3aa: CASSQVGRGGGYTF
abundance: -
j_gene: TRBJ1-2
d_gene: -
v_gene: TRBV4-1

CDR3nt: TGTGCCAGCAGCCCCTGGGTCCACACTGAAGCTTTCTTT
CDR3aa: CASSPWVHTEAFF
abundance: few
j_gene: TRBJ1-1
d_gene: -
v_gene: TRBV5-8

CDR3nt: TGTGCCAGCAGTGAGGGGCGCGGGCCCTATGGCTACACCTTC
CDR3aa: CASSEGRGPYGYTF
abundance: -
j_gene: TRBJ1-2
d_gene: -
v_gene: TRBV2

CDR3nt: TGTGCCAGCCGAGGGATAGACAGTAGAGTCTATGGCTACACCTTC
CDR3aa: CASRGIDSRVYGYTF
abundance: -
j_gene: TRBJ1-2
d_gene: -
v_gene: TRBV6-1

CDR3nt: TGCGCCAGCAGTGAGTCAGCGGGTCGAGACACTGAAGCTTTCTTT
CDR3aa: CASSESAGRDTEAFF
abundance: -
j_gene: TRBJ1-1
d_gene: -
v_gene: TRBV10-1

CDR3nt: TGTGCCAGCAGCTTAGGGGACAGGGCGGCACGCTATGGCTACACCTTC
CDR3aa: CASSLGDRAARYGYTF
abundance: -
j_gene: TRBJ1-2
d_gene: TRBD1
v_gene: TRBV7-9

CDR3nt: TGTGCCAGCAGTGGACGGAACCTACACTATGGCTACACCTTC
CDR3aa: CASSGRNLHYGYTF
abundance: few
j_gene: TRBJ1-2
d_gene: -
v_gene: TRBV6-1

CDR3nt: TGTGCCAGCAGCACCTCGCGGGGAGCCGGGGAAGCTTTCTTT
CDR3aa: CASSTSRGAGEAFF
abundance: -
j_gene: TRBJ1-1
d_gene: -
v_gene: TRBV21-1

CDR3nt: TGTGCCTGGAGTAAGATAGGCGGGAGACATCTACGTTTC
CDR3aa: CAWSKIGGRHLRF
abundance: -
j_gene: TRBJ1-2
d_gene: -
v_gene: TRBV30

CDR3nt: TGTGCCAGCAGCCGCGGAGGGGGGCCAGGCAATTCACCCCTCCACTTT
CDR3aa: CASSRGGGPGNSPLHF
abundance: -
j_gene: TRBJ1-6
d_gene: -
v_gene: TRBV5-5

CDR3nt: TGTGCCAGCAGCTTGGTACTAGCGGGGGGGCAGTTCTTC
CDR3aa: CASSLVLAGGQFF
abundance: -
j_gene: TRBJ2-1
d_gene: TRBD2
v_gene: TRBV5-8

CDR3nt: TGTGCCTGGAGTGTAACCCGCGTGGGAGGGATATGGGACAATCAGCCCCAGCATTTT
CDR3aa: CAWSVTRVGGIWDNQPQHF
abundance: -
j_gene: TRBJ1-5
d_gene: -
v_gene: TRBV30

CDR3nt: TGTGCCAGCAGCTTCACGGGGCGTTTGACTGAAGCTTTCTTT
CDR3aa: CASSFTGRLTEAFF
abundance: -
j_gene: TRBJ1-1
d_gene: -
v_gene: TRBV7-2

CDR3nt: TGTGCCAGCAGTTACTCGAAAGAGGGGGCCACCTATACATACACCTTC
CDR3aa: CASSYSKEGATYTYTF
abundance: -
j_gene: TRBJ1-2
d_gene: TRBD1
v_gene: TRBV10-3

CDR3nt: TGTGCCAGCTCACCTTATTCCAGTAGCTCCTACAATGAGCAGTTCTTC
CDR3aa: CASSPYSSSSYNEQFF
abundance: -
j_gene: TRBJ2-1
d_gene: -
v_gene: TRBV18

CDR3nt: TGTGCCAGCAGCCCGGACAGGGTTGGCGAGCAGTACTTC
CDR3aa: CASSPDRVGEQYF
abundance: -
j_gene: TRBJ2-7
d_gene: TRBD1
v_gene: TRBV7-9

CDR3nt: TGTGCCAGCAGCTTGTATGGGGGATACACTGAAGCTTTCTTT
CDR3aa: CASSLYGGYTEAFF
abundance: few
j_gene: TRBJ1-1
d_gene: -
v_gene: TRBV5-4

CDR3nt: TGTGCCAGCAGCGTAGGGGGGACGGGTGGGGGTCAAGAGACCCAGTACTTC
CDR3aa: CASSVGGTGGGQETQYF
abundance: -
j_gene: TRBJ2-5
d_gene: -
v_gene: TRBV9

CDR3nt: TGTGCCAGCAGCCCGAGGAACACTGAAGCTTTCTTT
CDR3aa: CASSPRNTEAFF
abundance: -
j_gene: TRBJ1-1
d_gene: -
v_gene: TRBV5-4

CDR3nt: TGTGCCAGCAGATTAAGGGGGCCGAATGAAAAACTGTTTTTT
CDR3aa: CASRLRGPNEKLFF
abundance: -
j_gene: TRBJ1-4
d_gene: TRBD1
v_gene: TRBV7-9

CDR3nt: TGTGCCAGCAGTGTAGGGAGACAGGGTCAGCCCCAGCATTTT
CDR3aa: CASSVGRQGQPQHF
abundance: once
j_gene: TRBJ1-5
d_gene: TRBD1
v_gene: TRBV2

CDR3nt: TGTGCCAGCACCCCGGACAGGGTCACCGGGGAGCTGTTTTTT
CDR3aa: CASTPDRVTGELFF
abundance: -
j_gene: TRBJ2-2
d_gene: TRBD1
v_gene: TRBV2

CDR3nt: TGCAGCGTTGTGCTTTTCGGCGCTAGGGACACCATATATTTT
CDR3aa: CSVVLFGARDTIYF
abundance: -
j_gene: TRBJ1-3
d_gene: -
v_gene: TRBV29-1

CDR3nt: TGTGCCAGCAGTCTGACAGGGGGCGTCAACAATGAGCAGTTCTTC
CDR3aa: CASSLTGGVNNEQFF
abundance: -
j_gene: TRBJ2-1
d_gene: TRBD1
v_gene: TRBV6-5

CDR3nt: TGCGCCAGCAGCCCAATCCGGGGTAGGGCAGATACGCAGTATTTT
CDR3aa: CASSPIRGRADTQYF
abundance: -
j_gene: TRBJ2-3
d_gene: -
v_gene: TRBV4-1

CDR3nt: TGTGCCTGGAGTCTGGACAGGCGAGAGTATTTT
CDR3aa: CAWSLDRREYF
abundance: few
j_gene: TRBJ2-3
d_gene: TRBD1
v_gene: TRBV30

CDR3nt: TGTGCCAGCAGCGCATCGACAGGGATCTATGGCTACACCTTC
CDR3aa: CASSASTGIYGYTF
abundance: -
j_gene: TRBJ1-2
d_gene: TRBD1
v_gene: TRBV7-8

CDR3nt: TGTGCCAGCTCACCAGGACAGGCACTCTGGCTGGAGCAGTACTTC
CDR3aa: CASSPGQALWLEQYF
abundance: -
j_gene: TRBJ2-7
d_gene: TRBD1
v_gene: TRBV18

CDR3nt: TGTGCCAGCAGCTCCTCGGGGCGCCGGGACGCCGGGGAGCTGTTTTTT
CDR3aa: CASSSSGRRDAGELFF
abundance: few
j_gene: TRBJ2-2
d_gene: -
v_gene: TRBV5-4

CDR3nt: TGTGCCAGCAGACCCCAACTGGGGGGACTGAACACTGAAGCTTTCTTT
CDR3aa: CASRPQLGGLNTEAFF
abundance: -
j_gene: TRBJ1-1
d_gene: -
v_gene: TRBV27

CDR3nt: TGCGCCAGCAGCTTAGGGGGGGACGTTTACGAGCAGTACTTC
CDR3aa: CASSLGGDVYEQYF
abundance: -
j_gene: TRBJ2-7
d_gene: -
v_gene: TRBV5-1

CDR3nt: TGCGCCAGCAGCTTGGGCGGGGGGGGCACAGATACGCAGTATTTT
CDR3aa: CASSLGGGGTDTQYF
abundance: -
j_gene: TRBJ2-3
d_gene: TRBD2
v_gene: TRBV5-1

CDR3nt: TGTGCCAGCACCTCCCGGCGACGGAGCCAAGAGACCCAGTACTTC
CDR3aa: CASTSRRRSQETQYF
abundance: -
j_gene: TRBJ2-5
d_gene: -
v_gene: TRBV7-2

CDR3nt: TGTGCCAGCACCCCTCTGGCTAGCGGGGAAAGACGGCAGTTCTTC
CDR3aa: CASTPLASGERRQFF
abundance: -
j_gene: TRBJ2-1
d_gene: TRBD2
v_gene: TRBV6-6

CDR3nt: TGTGCCAGCAGCTTAGGGGGGCGCGGCGCTGAAGCTTTCTTT
CDR3aa: CASSLGGRGAEAFF
abundance: -
j_gene: TRBJ1-1
d_gene: -
v_gene: TRBV11-2

CDR3nt: TGTGCCAGTAGTATAGGGGGTAGCAATCAGCCCCAGCATTTT
CDR3aa: CASSIGGSNQPQHF
abundance: -
j_gene: TRBJ1-5
d_gene: -
v_gene: TRBV19

CDR3nt: TGTGCCAGCAGGCAGGATAAGGGTGAAGCTTTCTTT
CDR3aa: CASRQDKGEAFF
abundance: -
j_gene: TRBJ1-1
d_gene: -
v_gene: TRBV6-9

CDR3nt: TGTGCCACCAGCAGACACCAGGGGAACACTGAAGCTTTCTTT
CDR3aa: CATSRHQGNTEAFF
abundance: -
j_gene: TRBJ1-1
d_gene: -
v_gene: TRBV15

CDR3nt: TGTGCCAGCAGCGTAGCTTTGACGGACTATGGCTACACCTTC
CDR3aa: CASSVALTDYGYTF
abundance: few
j_gene: TRBJ1-2
d_gene: -
v_gene: TRBV9

CDR3nt: TGTGCTAGTGGTTTAGGGACAGGGGGCTTCGAGCAGTACTTC
CDR3aa: CASGLGTGGFEQYF
abundance: -
j_gene: TRBJ2-7
d_gene: TRBD1
v_gene: TRBV12-5

CDR3nt: TGTGCCAGCAGTTCCCGTCAGGGCAGGGGCTATGGCTACACCTTC
CDR3aa: CASSSRQGRGYGYTF
abundance: once
j_gene: TRBJ1-2
d_gene: -
v_gene: TRBV6-1

CDR3nt: TGTGCCAGCAGCGGACAGGGAGGAGGAAACACCATATATTTT
CDR3aa: CASSGQGGGNTIYF
abundance: -
j_gene: TRBJ1-3
d_gene: TRBD1
v_gene: TRBV9

CDR3nt: TGTGCCAGCAGCGTCTACCCGGGACAGAACACTGAAGCTTTCTTT
CDR3aa: CASSVYPGQNTEAFF
abundance: few
j_gene: TRBJ1-1
d_gene: -
v_gene: TRBV9

CDR3nt: TGCGCCAGCAGCTCTATTACGGGACAGGGGGCTAACGAGCAGTACTTC
CDR3aa: CASSSITGQGANEQYF
abundance: -
j_gene: TRBJ2-7
d_gene: TRBD1
v_gene: TRBV5-1

CDR3nt: TGTGCCAGCAGCTTGGGAGGGGTAGAGACCCAGTACTTC
CDR3aa: CASSLGGVETQYF
abundance: -
j_gene: TRBJ2-5
d_gene: -
v_gene: TRBV5-6

CDR3nt: TGCGCCAGCAGTGATAGTCGGGGGAGCGATACGCAGTATTTT
CDR3aa: CASSDSRGSDTQYF
abundance: -
j_gene: TRBJ2-3
d_gene: -
v_gene: TRBV10-1

CDR3nt: TGTGCCAGCAGCTTATATGGGGCAAATACGCAGTATTTT
CDR3aa: CASSLYGANTQYF
abundance: -
j_gene: TRBJ2-3
d_gene: -
v_gene: TRBV11-2